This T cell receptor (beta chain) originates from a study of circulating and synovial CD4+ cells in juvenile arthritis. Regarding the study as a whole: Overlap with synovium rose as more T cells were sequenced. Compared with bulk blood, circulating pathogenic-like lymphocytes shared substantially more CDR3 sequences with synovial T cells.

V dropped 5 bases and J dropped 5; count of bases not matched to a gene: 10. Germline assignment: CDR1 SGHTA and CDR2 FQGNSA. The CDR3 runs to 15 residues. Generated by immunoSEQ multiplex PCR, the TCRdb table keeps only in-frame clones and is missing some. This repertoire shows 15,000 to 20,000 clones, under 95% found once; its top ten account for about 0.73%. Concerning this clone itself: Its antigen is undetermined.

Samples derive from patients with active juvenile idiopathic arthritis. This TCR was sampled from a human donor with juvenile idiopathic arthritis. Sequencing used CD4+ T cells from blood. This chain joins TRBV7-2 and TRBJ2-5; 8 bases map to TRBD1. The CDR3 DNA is TGTGCCAGCAGCCTGGGACAGGTCGTATTGGAGACCCAGTACTTC. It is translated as CASSLGQVVLETQYF. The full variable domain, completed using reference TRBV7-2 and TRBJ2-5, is GAGVSQSPSNKVTEKGKDVELRCDPISGHTALYWYRQSLGQGLEFLIYFQGNSAPDKSGLPSDRFSAERTGGSVSTLTIQRTQQEDSAVYLCASSLGQVVLETQYFGPGTRLLVL.